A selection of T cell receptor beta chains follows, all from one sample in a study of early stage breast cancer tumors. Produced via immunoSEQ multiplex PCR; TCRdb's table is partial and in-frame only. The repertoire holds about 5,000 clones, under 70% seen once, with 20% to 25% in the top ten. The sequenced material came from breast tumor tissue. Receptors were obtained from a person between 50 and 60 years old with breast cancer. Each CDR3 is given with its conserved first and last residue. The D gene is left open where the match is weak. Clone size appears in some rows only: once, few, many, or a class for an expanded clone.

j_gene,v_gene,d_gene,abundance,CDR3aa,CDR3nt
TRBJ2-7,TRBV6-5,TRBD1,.,CASSRDRDSYEQYF,TGTGCCAGCAGTCGGGACAGAGACAGCTACGAGCAGTACTTC
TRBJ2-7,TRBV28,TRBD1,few,CASSDGTGNAYEQYF,TGTGCCAGCAGCGATGGGACAGGGAACGCCTACGAGCAGTACTTC
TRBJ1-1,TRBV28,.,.,CASSLSGLQGMNTEAFF,TGTGCCAGCAGTTTATCGGGACTACAAGGGATGAACACTGAAGCTTTCTTT
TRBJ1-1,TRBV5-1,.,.,CASSLGGGTEAFF,TGCGCCAGCAGCTTGGGGGGAGGCACTGAAGCTTTCTTT
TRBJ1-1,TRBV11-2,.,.,CASSLGPGSTEAFF,TGTGCCAGCAGCTTAGGGCCCGGGTCCACTGAAGCTTTCTTT
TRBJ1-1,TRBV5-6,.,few,CASSLVQGQAFF,TGTGCCAGCAGCTTGGTGCAGGGGCAAGCTTTCTTT
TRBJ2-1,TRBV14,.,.,CASSPSGGNEQFF,TGTGCCAGCAGCCCATCAGGGGGGAACGAGCAGTTCTTC
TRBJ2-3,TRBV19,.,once,CASSIGLRTDTQYF,TGTGCCAGTAGTATTGGGCTCCGCACAGATACGCAGTATTTT
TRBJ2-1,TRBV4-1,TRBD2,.,CASSQERGRSGRSYNEQFF,TGCGCCAGCAGCCAAGAAAGGGGACGGAGCGGGAGGTCCTACAATGAGCAGTTCTTC
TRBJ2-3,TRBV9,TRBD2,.,CASSAETSGYATDTQYF,TGTGCCAGCAGCGCCGAGACTAGCGGGTATGCCACAGATACGCAGTATTTT
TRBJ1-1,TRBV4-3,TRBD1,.,CASSQDLGQGTEAFF,TGCGCCAGCAGCCAAGATCTAGGACAGGGGACTGAAGCTTTCTTT
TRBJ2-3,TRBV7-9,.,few,CASSSGGLGTDTQYF,TGTGCCAGCAGCAGTGGGGGGCTCGGCACAGATACGCAGTATTTT
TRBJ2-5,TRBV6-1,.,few,CAGGRDQETQYF,TGTGCCGGCGGGCGAGATCAAGAGACCCAGTACTTC
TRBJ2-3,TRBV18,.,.,CASSPGDTQYF,TGTGCCAGCTCACCAGGAGATACGCAGTATTTT
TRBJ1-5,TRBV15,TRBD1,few,CATSRDRGRQPQHF,TGTGCCACCAGCAGGGACAGGGGGCGTCAGCCCCAGCATTTT
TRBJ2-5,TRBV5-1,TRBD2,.,CASSLSGGRETQYF,TGCGCCAGCAGCTTGTCGGGGGGACGGGAGACCCAGTACTTC
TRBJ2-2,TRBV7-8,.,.,CASSPGLSDGELFF,TGTGCCAGCAGCCCGGGACTTTCGGACGGGGAGCTGTTTTTT
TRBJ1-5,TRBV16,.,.,CASSPGHNQPQHF,TGTGCCAGCAGCCCGGGACACAATCAGCCCCAGCATTTT
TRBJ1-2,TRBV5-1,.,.,CASSLREANYGYTF,TGCGCCAGCAGCTTGAGGGAGGCTAACTATGGCTACACCTTC
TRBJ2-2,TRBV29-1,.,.,CSVDRGTGELFF,TGCAGCGTTGATCGGGGGACCGGGGAGCTGTTTTTT
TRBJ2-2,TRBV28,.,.,CASQLNTGELFF,TGTGCCAGCCAACTGAACACCGGGGAGCTGTTTTTT
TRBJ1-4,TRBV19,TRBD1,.,CASSLGTGGGEKLFF,TGTGCCAGTAGTCTCGGGACAGGGGGCGGTGAAAAACTGTTTTTT
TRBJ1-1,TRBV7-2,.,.,CASREERGTEAFF,TGTGCCAGCAGGGAGGAACGGGGCACTGAAGCTTTCTTT
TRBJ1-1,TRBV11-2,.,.,CASSFFVRGLNTEAFF,TGTGCCAGCAGCTTTTTCGTTAGGGGATTAAACACTGAAGCTTTCTTT
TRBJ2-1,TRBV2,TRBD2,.,CASNRLAGAWNEQFF,TGTGCCAGCAACCGACTAGCGGGAGCGTGGAATGAGCAGTTCTTC
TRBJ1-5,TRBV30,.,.,CAGQEDGPSNQPQHF,TGTGCCGGCCAGGAAGACGGGCCTAGCAATCAGCCCCAGCATTTT
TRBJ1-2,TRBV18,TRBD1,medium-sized,CASSAGTGGGYTF,TGTGCCAGCTCAGCCGGGACAGGGGGTGGCTACACCTTC
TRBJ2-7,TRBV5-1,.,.,CASSLLVGDAYEQYF,TGCGCCAGCAGCTTGTTGGTAGGGGATGCCTACGAGCAGTACTTC
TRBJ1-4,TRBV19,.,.,CASSSGQTRSEKLFF,TGTGCCAGTAGTTCAGGACAGACGCGAAGTGAAAAACTGTTTTTT
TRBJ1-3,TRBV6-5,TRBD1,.,CASSPFQGAGNTIYF,TGTGCCAGCAGTCCTTTTCAGGGGGCGGGAAACACCATATATTTT
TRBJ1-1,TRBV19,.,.,CASSIRYSSRSWNTEAFF,TGTGCCAGTAGTATTAGGTATTCCAGCCGATCGTGGAACACTGAAGCTTTCTTT
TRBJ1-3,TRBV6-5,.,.,CASSYGFGGSGNTIYF,TGTGCCAGCAGTTACGGCTTCGGGGGATCAGGAAACACCATATATTTT
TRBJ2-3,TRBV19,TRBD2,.,CASTAELADYTDTQYF,TGTGCCAGTACGGCCGAACTAGCGGATTACACAGATACGCAGTATTTT
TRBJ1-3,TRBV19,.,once,CASSILAGGSYSGNTIYF,TGTGCCAGTAGTATCCTAGCGGGAGGGAGCTACTCTGGAAACACCATATATTTT
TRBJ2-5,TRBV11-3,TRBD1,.,CASSLEGTGGLAQYF,TGTGCCAGCAGCTTAGAGGGGACAGGGGGCTTGGCCCAGTACTTC
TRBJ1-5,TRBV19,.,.,CASSVQGRVNQPQHF,TGTGCCAGTAGTGTGCAGGGAAGAGTGAATCAGCCCCAGCATTTT
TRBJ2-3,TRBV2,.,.,CASSEGGRRTDTQYF,TGTGCCAGCAGTGAAGGGGGTCGGCGCACAGATACGCAGTATTTT
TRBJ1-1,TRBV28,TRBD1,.,CASRGTGPVNTEAFF,TGTGCCAGCAGAGGGACAGGGCCCGTGAACACTGAAGCTTTCTTT
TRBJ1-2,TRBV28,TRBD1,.,CASSQGQGVFMSYTF,TGTGCCAGCAGTCAAGGACAGGGGGTCTTTATGAGCTACACCTTC
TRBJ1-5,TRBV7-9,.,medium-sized,CASSQGTGRHQPQHF,TGTGCCAGCAGCCAAGGCACAGGGCGTCATCAGCCCCAGCATTTT
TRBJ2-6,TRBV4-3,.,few,CASSQDVSSGANVLTF,TGCGCCAGCAGCCAAGATGTCAGCTCTGGGGCCAACGTCCTGACTTTC
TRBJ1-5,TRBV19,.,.,CASSMVQGGQPQHF,TGTGCCAGTAGTATGGTGCAGGGAGGCCAGCCCCAGCATTTT
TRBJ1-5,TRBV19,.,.,CASSMSSRGPNQPQHF,TGTGCCAGTAGTATGTCCAGTCGAGGCCCCAATCAGCCCCAGCATTTT
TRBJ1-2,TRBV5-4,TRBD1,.,CASSHPGQTDHGYTF,TGTGCCAGCAGCCACCCGGGACAGACGGACCATGGCTACACCTTC
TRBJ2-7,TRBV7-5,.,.,CVRSFNSARSSYEQYF,TGTGTCAGAAGCTTCAACAGCGCCCGAAGCTCCTACGAGCAGTACTTC
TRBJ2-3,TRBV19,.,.,CASSIQDFGGTDTQYF,TGTGCCAGTAGTATTCAAGACTTTGGGGGCACAGATACGCAGTATTTT
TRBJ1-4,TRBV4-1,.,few,CASSQGSGEEKLFF,TGCGCCAGCAGCCAAGGGTCTGGAGAGGAAAAACTGTTTTTT
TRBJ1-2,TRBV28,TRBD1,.,CASSNRQGVYGYTF,TGTGCCAGCAGCAATAGACAGGGGGTCTATGGCTACACCTTC
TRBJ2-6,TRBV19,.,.,CASSLQGQLFSGANVLTF,TGTGCCAGTAGTCTTCAAGGACAGTTATTCTCTGGGGCCAACGTCCTGACTTTC
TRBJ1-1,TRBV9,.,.,CASSVAGGGTPEAFF,TGTGCCAGCAGCGTAGCGGGGGGGGGAACGCCTGAAGCTTTCTTT
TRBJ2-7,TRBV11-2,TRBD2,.,CASSWTPGLALGEQYF,TGTGCCAGCAGCTGGACGCCGGGACTAGCTTTGGGGGAGCAGTACTTC
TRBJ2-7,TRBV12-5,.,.,CASGSGAGRSYEQYF,TGTGCTAGTGGTTCCGGGGCGGGCAGATCCTACGAGCAGTACTTC
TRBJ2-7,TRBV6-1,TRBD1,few,CAINPDRGSYEQYF,TGTGCCATTAATCCGGACAGGGGCTCCTACGAGCAGTACTTC
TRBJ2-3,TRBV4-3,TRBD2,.,CASSQDIGAGGLTDTQYF,TGCGCCAGCAGCCAAGATATCGGGGCGGGGGGTCTGACAGATACGCAGTATTTT
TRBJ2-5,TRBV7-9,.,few,CASRNRGETQYF,TGTGCCAGCAGAAACCGGGGGGAGACCCAGTACTTC
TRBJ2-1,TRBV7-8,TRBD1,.,CASSRRDREHNEQFF,TGTGCCAGCAGCCGCCGGGACAGGGAACACAATGAGCAGTTCTTC
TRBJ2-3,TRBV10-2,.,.,CASSPAGYGVGTQYF,TGCGCCAGCAGTCCGGCCGGTTATGGGGTTGGTACGCAGTATTTT